This T cell receptor beta chain came from a study of blood T cell repertoires in COVID-19. Study summary: From T cells, B-cell-depleted T cells, or PBMCs came the material, which was cDNA or gDNA.

This CDR3 is built from 12 residues. Trimming pared 8 bases from V and 2 bases from J, leaving 9 bases between. Only in-frame clones appear in the TCRdb table, and some are missing; sequencing was by immunoSEQ multiplex PCR. This sample has about 270,000 clones, with around nine tenths found just once. The rearrangement joins TRBV12-3 or TRBV12-4 to TRBJ2-5; D gene uncertain. The receptor's source is a man aged 40-49 years with active or convalescent COVID-19. The specimen sequenced was peripheral blood. The CDR3 here is CASSFGQETQYF. The CDR3 bases are TGTGCCAGCTCTTTCGGGCAAGAGACCCAGTACTTC.